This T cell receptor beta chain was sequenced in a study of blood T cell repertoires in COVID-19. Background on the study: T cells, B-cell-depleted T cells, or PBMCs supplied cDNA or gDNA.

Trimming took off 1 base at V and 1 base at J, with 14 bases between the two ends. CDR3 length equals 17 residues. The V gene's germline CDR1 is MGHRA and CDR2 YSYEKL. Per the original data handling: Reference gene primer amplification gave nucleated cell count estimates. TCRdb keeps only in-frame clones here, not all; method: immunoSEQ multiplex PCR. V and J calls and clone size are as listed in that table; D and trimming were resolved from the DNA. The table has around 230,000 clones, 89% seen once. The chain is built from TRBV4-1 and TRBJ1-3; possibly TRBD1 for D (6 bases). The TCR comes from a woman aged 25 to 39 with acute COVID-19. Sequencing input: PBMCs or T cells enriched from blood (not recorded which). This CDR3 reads CASSQALQGRSGNTIYF. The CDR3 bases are TGCGCCAGCAGCCAAGCCCTACAGGGCAGGTCTGGAAACACCATATATTTT.